The rows below give T cell receptor beta chains drawn from one sample of a study of T cells in Graves' hyperthyroidism and ophthalmopathy. In TCRdb, the multiplex PCR reads were re-called with MiXCR into one record per CDR3 protein. Counted here are 500,000 to 600,000 distinct CDR3 sequences, around 45% occurring once; the ten biggest clones make up over 15%. What was sequenced was peripheral blood or thyroid tissue (not recorded which). Every receptor here comes from an adult woman with Graves' disease, either hyperthyroidism or ophthalmopathy (not recorded which). Both conserved end residues are part of each CDR3. A D gene is named only where the DNA matches it firmly. Expanded clones are given a class, and other clones once, few, many or no size at all.

D | J | size | V | CDR3 | DNA
NA | TRBJ1-1 | many | TRBV10-3 | CAISESPTEAFF | TGTGCCATCAGTGAGTCCCCCACTGAAGCTTTCTTT
NA | TRBJ2-7 | NA | TRBV2 | CATQKGSPVHEQYF | TGTGCCACCCAGAAAGGGTCCCCCGTCCACGAGCAGTACTTC
TRBD2 | TRBJ2-5 | few | TRBV12-3/TRBV12-4 | CASSPGTSGPPTRVF | TGTGCCAGCAGCCCCGGGACTAGCGGGCCCCCCACTCGGGTCTTC
NA | TRBJ1-5 | NA | TRBV10-3 | CATRGGSPNQPQHF | TGTGCTACTCGAGGGGGAAGTCCCAATCAGCCCCAGCATTTT
NA | TRBJ1-1 | many | TRBV20-1 | CSARQNTEAFF | TGCAGTGCAAGACAGAACACTGAAGCTTTCTTT
NA | TRBJ1-6 | NA | TRBV7-9 | CASSSEALHF | TGTGCCAGCAGCTCTGAGGCGCTCCACTTT
TRBD1 | TRBJ1-3 | many | TRBV20-1 | CSAPTGAGNTIYF | TGCAGTGCACCTACAGGGGCCGGAAACACCATATATTTT
NA | TRBJ1-2 | many | TRBV4-1 | CASSQDWGVYGYTF | TGCGCCAGCAGCCAAGATTGGGGGGTCTATGGCTACACCTTC
NA | TRBJ2-2 | NA | TRBV27 | CAGSLVNTGELFF | TGTGCCGGCAGTTTGGTTAACACCGGGGAGCTGTTTTTT
NA | TRBJ1-2 | NA | TRBV20-1 | CGARDEGRTNYGYTF | TGCGGTGCTAGAGATGAGGGCAGGACTAACTATGGCTACACCTTC
TRBD1 | TRBJ1-3 | many | TRBV7-9 | CASSVRGPTGNTIYF | TGTGCCAGCAGTGTGAGGGGGCCGACTGGAAACACCATATATTTT
TRBD1 | TRBJ1-3 | NA | TRBV10-3 | CAISRDRRAGGLNTGNTIYF | TGTGCCATCAGTCGGGACCGAAGGGCAGGGGGCTTGAACACTGGAAACACCATATATTTT
NA | TRBJ1-1 | many | TRBV5-1 | CASSLGPANTEAFF | TGCGCCAGCAGCTTGGGACCGGCGAACACTGAAGCTTTCTTT
TRBD1 | TRBJ1-5 | many | TRBV15 | CATSRERDRGHQPQHF | TGTGCCACCAGCAGAGAACGGGACAGGGGGCATCAGCCCCAGCATTTT
NA | TRBJ1-1 | NA | TRBV13 | CASSLEGMGDTEAFF | TGTGCCAGCAGCTTAGAGGGGATGGGAGACACTGAAGCTTTCTTT
TRBD1 | TRBJ2-7 | many | TRBV29-1 | CSVVGGQTYEQYF | TGCAGCGTTGTAGGGGGACAGACCTACGAGCAGTACTTC
NA | TRBJ1-3 | many | TRBV2 | CASMANSGNTIYF | TGTGCCAGCATGGCCAACTCTGGAAACACCATATATTTT
TRBD1 | TRBJ1-1 | NA | TRBV19 | CASSGDRLAAEAFF | TGTGCCAGTAGTGGGGACAGGTTGGCGGCTGAAGCTTTCTTT
TRBD1 | TRBJ2-7 | many | TRBV11-1 | CASSSTGDTYEQYF | TGTGCCAGCAGCTCGACAGGGGACACCTACGAGCAGTACTTC
NA | TRBJ1-6 | few | TRBV27 | CASSPWGPGNSPLHF | TGTGCCAGCAGCCCCTGGGGCCCTGGGAATTCACCCCTCCACTTT
NA | TRBJ2-2 | many | TRBV20-1 | CSLRDTDHGELFF | TGCAGTCTCCGGGACACCGACCACGGGGAGCTGTTTTTT
TRBD1 | TRBJ1-1 | NA | TRBV5-5 | CASSLPGGVEAFF | TGTGCCAGCAGCTTGCCAGGGGGGGTTGAAGCTTTCTTT
NA | TRBJ2-2 | many | TRBV5-1 | CASSRGIPNTGELFF | TGCGCCAGCAGCCGGGGGATTCCGAACACCGGGGAGCTGTTTTTT
NA | TRBJ1-1 | many | TRBV3-1 | CASSQLSAMNTEAFF | TGTGCCAGCAGCCAACTGTCAGCAATGAACACTGAAGCTTTCTTT
TRBD2 | TRBJ2-7 | NA | TRBV7-9 | CASSPASRPAFVRESYEQYF | TGTGCCAGCAGTCCTGCCAGCAGGCCCGCTTTTGTGCGGGAGTCCTACGAGCAGTACTTC
NA | TRBJ2-3 | few | TRBV2 | CASSEGVTSTDTQYF | TGTGCCAGCAGTGAAGGGGTTACTAGCACAGATACGCAGTATTTT
NA | TRBJ2-1 | NA | TRBV20-1 | CSASPNLGGGSSYNEQFF | TGCAGTGCTAGTCCGAACCTCGGGGGCGGGAGCTCCTACAATGAGCAGTTCTTC
TRBD1 | TRBJ1-2 | many | TRBV12-3/TRBV12-4 | CASEEDRWAYGYTF | TGTGCCAGCGAAGAGGACAGGTGGGCCTATGGCTACACCTTC
TRBD2 | TRBJ2-5 | NA | TRBV7-8 | CASHRPNTGGGKTQYF | TGTGCCAGCCACAGACCGAACACCGGGGGGGGGAAGACCCAGTACTTC
NA | TRBJ1-1 | few | TRBV7-3 | CASSFIWSDTEAFF | TGTGCCAGCAGCTTTATTTGGTCCGACACTGAAGCTTTCTTT
NA | TRBJ2-2 | NA | TRBV20-1 | CSVPGKLFF | TGCAGTGTTCCGGGGAAGCTGTTTTTT
TRBD1 | TRBJ2-7 | many | TRBV9 | CASSATGGFREQYF | TGTGCCAGCAGCGCGACAGGGGGGTTCCGCGAGCAGTACTTC
TRBD2 | TRBJ2-2 | many | TRBV11-2 | CASSRPFGGRGVVDTGELFF | TGTGCCAGCAGCCGACCTTTCGGCGGGAGGGGGGTGGTGGACACCGGGGAGCTGTTTTTT
NA | TRBJ2-5 | many | TRBV6-2/TRBV6-3 | CASSPGTETQYF | TGTGCCAGCAGTCCCGGGACAGAGACCCAGTACTTC
TRBD2 | TRBJ2-7 | NA | TRBV7-9 | CASSSERSLAGVPSYEQYF | TGTGCCAGCAGCTCGGAGAGGTCTCTAGCGGGAGTCCCATCCTACGAGCAGTACTTC
NA | TRBJ2-2 | NA | TRBV12-3/TRBV12-4 | CAAQNTGELFF | TGTGCCGCCCAAAACACCGGGGAGCTTTTTTTT
TRBD1 | TRBJ1-5 | few | TRBV2 | CASTFEAGGGNDQPQHF | TGTGCCAGCACTTTTGAGGCAGGGGGAGGAAACGATCAGCCCCAGCATTTT
NA | TRBJ2-7 | NA | TRBV20-1 | CSARGTAWGVAQQYF | TGCAGTGCTAGGGGGACAGCGTGGGGGGTGGCCCAGCAGTACTTC
NA | TRBJ1-1 | few | TRBV9 | CASSVGGPTEAFF | TGTGCCAGCAGCGTAGGCGGACCCACTGAAGCTTTCTTT
NA | TRBJ2-2 | many | TRBV20-1 | CSASGASNTGELFF | TGCAGTGCTAGCGGCGCCTCGAACACCGGGGAGCTGTTTTTT
TRBD1 | TRBJ2-7 | NA | TRBV29-1 | CSVTPGQGTYEQYF | TGCAGCGTGACCCCGGGACAGGGGACCTACGAGCAGTACTTC
TRBD2 | TRBJ2-7 | few | TRBV27 | CASSLLGTSGSHEQYF | TGTGCCAGCAGTTTACTTGGGACTAGCGGGAGCCACGAGCAGTACTTC
TRBD1 | TRBJ1-4 | NA | TRBV20-1 | CSAGTGTGMLDEKLFF | TGCAGTGCCGGTACGGGGACAGGGATGTTGGATGAAAAACTGTTTTTT
NA | TRBJ1-4 | NA | TRBV10-2 | CASSESSGAGNEKLFF | TGCGCCAGCAGTGAGTCGTCAGGGGCGGGAAATGAAAAACTGTTTTTT